The next 7 T cell receptor beta chains were all read from a single sample in a study of blood T cell repertoires in COVID-19. Profiling relied on immunoSEQ multiplex PCR, and the TCRdb table lists in-frame clones only, not all of them. The sample contains fewer than 450,000 clones, about 93% of which appear only once. Sequenced input: peripheral blood. These receptors were taken from a woman aged 18-29 years who had recovered from COVID-19.

The chain couples TRBV7-9 to TRBJ2-3; 10 positions match TRBD1. The CDR3 spans 12 residues. Germline trimming cut 3 bases from V and 14 bases from J; bases unmatched to any gene: 5. Germline CDR1 SEHNR, CDR2 FQNEAQ (reference sequence). The CDR3 DNA is TGTGCCAGCAGCTTTCCGGGACAGGGGTCGTATTTT. Protein: CASSFPGQGSYF.

The chain links TRBV30 to TRBJ1-1; the match to TRBD1 covers 8 bases. Germline loops: CDR1 GTSNPN, CDR2 SVGIG (reference sequence). The CDR3 consists of 13 residues. V was pared by 8 bases and J by 0 bases, with 5 bases of the junction left unmatched. The CDR3 coding sequence is TGTGCCCGGGACAGGCGTCTGAACACTGAAGCTTTCTTT. It translates to CARDRRLNTEAFF.

The V call is TRBV11-2, the J call TRBJ2-3; a weak D match, TRBD1 (6 bases). CDR1 is SGHAT and CDR2 is FQNNGV in the germline V gene. V was cut by 1 base and J by 1 base, with 6 bases left in between. The CDR3 has 14 amino acids. This chain's CDR3 is CASSLGQGTDTQYF. The CDR3 bases are TGTGCCAGCAGCTTAGGACAGGGCACAGATACGCAGTATTTT. The full variable domain, rest sourced from reference TRBV11-2 and TRBJ2-3, is EAGVAQSPRYKIIEKRQSVAFWCNPISGHATLYWYQQILGQGPKLLIQFQNNGVVDDSQLPKDRFSAERLKGVDSTLKIQPAKLEDSAVYLCASSLGQGTDTQYFGPGTRLTVL.

This sequence joins TRBV19 and TRBJ2-1, with 7 bases that match TRBD1. CDR1 and CDR2 from the germline V gene are LNHDA and SQIVND (reference sequence). CDR3 size: 13 residues. J lost 0 bases, V lost 8 bases, and 1 base had no gene match. The CDR3 sequence is CASGQDSYNEQFF. The CDR3 bases are TGTGCCAGTGGACAGGACTCCTACAATGAGCAGTTCTTC. Complete variable domain (other parts from reference TRBV19 and TRBJ2-1): DGGITQSPKYLFRKEGQNVTLSCEQNLNHDAMYWYRQDPGQGLRLIYYSQIVNDFQKGDIAEGYSVSREKKESFPLTVTSAQKNPTAFYLCASGQDSYNEQFFGPGTRLTVL.

The rearrangement uses TRBV30 and TRBJ2-4, with a weak D call TRBD2 (7 bases). V was cut by 1 base and J by 8 bases, with 9 bases left in between. Germline V gives CDR1 GTSNPN, CDR2 SVGIG (reference sequence). The CDR3 has 12 residues. CDR3 DNA: TGTGCCTGGAGTGAGGGGGGGGACATTCAGTACTTC. This translates into CAWSEGGDIQYF.

CDR3 residues: CASSSRTADKETQYF. The CDR3 DNA sequence: TGTGCCAGCAGCTCACGAACAGCGGATAAAGAGACCCAGTACTTC. The chain is built from TRBV7-9 and TRBJ2-5; possible D gene TRBD2, 5 bases. V was clipped by 4 bases and J by 3 bases, with 15 bases between them. The CDR3 extends over 15 amino acids. CDR1 SEHNR and CDR2 FQNEAQ come from the germline V gene (reference sequence).

The chain combines TRBV5-6 with TRBJ2-3; D unclear. The V gene's germline CDR1 is SGHDT and CDR2 YYEEEE. This CDR3 region has 14 residues. The ends were cut back, 0 bases at V and 4 bases at J, with 9 bases in the middle. The CDR3 spells CASSLDQISDTQYF. In DNA form, the CDR3 reads TGTGCCAGCAGCTTGGATCAGATCTCAGATACGCAGTATTTT.